These 23 T cell receptor beta chains were all obtained from the same sample, sequenced in a study of cytomegalovirus exposure and HLA in healthy donors. It was with 60 Vbeta and 13 Jbeta primers that the PCR ran. Clones were sequenced by immunoSEQ multiplex PCR, and TCRdb holds only the in-frame ones, with some missing. The table shows about 160,000 clones, with 82% occurring only once. The sample taken for sequencing was PBMCs. These receptors were collected from a girl aged 10 to 17 in good health and CMV-seropositive.

V usage is TRBV5-1 and J usage is TRBJ1-4, with 11 bases matching TRBD1. There are 17 residues in the CDR3. CDR1 is SGHRS and CDR2 is YFSETQ in the germline V gene. V shed 4 bases and J 3 bases; nucleotides not matched to a gene: 8. CDR3 protein: CASSAGQGASPNEKLFF. The CDR3 DNA reads TGCGCCAGCAGCGCTGGACAGGGGGCATCCCCTAATGAAAAACTGTTTTTT.

A single count supports this clone. The J gene is TRBJ2-7, the V gene TRBV9; 7 nucleotides agree with TRBD2. CDR3 length equals 16 residues. V lost 0 bases to trimming and J lost 5 bases; unmatched junction nucleotides: 11. Per the germline V gene, CDR1 is SGDLS and CDR2 is YYNGEE. CDR3 sequence: CASSVGGREKGHEQYF. DNA for the CDR3: TGTGCCAGCAGCGTAGGTGGGCGGGAGAAGGGCCACGAGCAGTACTTC.

The gene calls are TRBV6-1 and TRBJ2-7, with 7 bases matching TRBD1. V dropped 6 bases and J dropped 6; count of bases not matched to a gene: 5. Per germline, CDR1 MNHNS and CDR2 SASEGT. The CDR3 is made up of 12 amino acids. CDR3 amino acids: CASREQGFEQYF. Here the CDR3 DNA reads TGTGCCAGCAGAGAACAGGGGTTCGAGCAGTACTTC.

The chain uses TRBV11-2 and TRBJ1-2, with TRBD1 as a possible D gene (5 bases). V shed 0 bases and J shed 4 bases, with 12 bases lying between them. There are 15 residues in the CDR3. Looked up from germline, CDR1 is SGHAT and CDR2 is FQNNGV. The CDR3 loop reads CASSLDLGPFYGYTF. In DNA form, the CDR3 reads TGTGCCAGCAGCTTAGATCTGGGGCCGTTCTATGGCTACACCTTC. Full variable domain (missing parts from reference TRBV11-2 and TRBJ1-2): EAGVAQSPRYKIIEKRQSVAFWCNPISGHATLYWYQQILGQGPKLLIQFQNNGVVDDSQLPKDRFSAERLKGVDSTLKIQPAKLEDSAVYLCASSLDLGPFYGYTFGSGTRLTVV.

The rearrangement uses TRBV7-9 and TRBJ2-7, with TRBD1 matching 11 bases. J lost 4 bases, V lost 4 bases, and 3 bases had no gene match. Per germline, CDR1 SEHNR and CDR2 FQNEAQ (reference sequence). CDR3 length equals 14 residues. CDR3: CASSSGTGGYEQYF. CDR3 in DNA: TGTGCCAGCAGCTCCGGGACAGGGGGATACGAGCAGTACTTC.

This chain uses TRBV2 with TRBJ1-1; 12 positions agree with TRBD1. V lost 2 bases and J lost 9; bases outside the gene matches: 7. The germline CDR1 and CDR2 sequences are SNHLY and FYNNEI. CDR3 length: 15 residues. The CDR3 reads CASSEWGQGARKAFF. CDR3 bases: TGTGCCAGCAGTGAATGGGGACAGGGGGCGCGGAAAGCTTTCTTT. Together with reference TRBV2 and TRBJ1-1, the CDR3 gives the full variable domain: EPEVTQTPSHQVTQMGQEVILRCVPISNHLYFYWYRQILGQKVEFLVSFYNNEISEKSEIFDDQFSVERPDGSNFTLKIRSTKLEDSAMYFCASSEWGQGARKAFFGQGTRLTVV.

The chain couples TRBV11-3 to TRBJ2-1, with TRBD2 identical over 15 bases. The CDR3 contains 16 residues. CDR1 SGHNT and CDR2 YENEEA come from the germline V gene. The trim removed 5 bases at V and 7 bases at J, leaving 6 bases unmatched. The DNA for the CDR3 is TGTGCCAGCAGCCCCGGGACTAGCGGGGGGTATAATGAGCAGTTCTTC. Translated: CASSPGTSGGYNEQFF.

The rearrangement uses TRBV18 and TRBJ2-5; 8 bases align to TRBD1. Trimming at V came to 2 bases and at J to 3 bases, leaving 5 bases not matched to a gene. This CDR3 is 15 amino acids long. Germline V lookup: CDR1 KGHSH, CDR2 LQKENI. In DNA, the CDR3 is TGTGCCAGCTCACCAAATCAGGGGGCGGAAGAGACCCAGTACTTC. This encodes CASSPNQGAEETQYF.

This sequence joins TRBV5-1 and TRBJ2-7, with 10 positions matching TRBD2. The CDR3 runs 13 residues. J was trimmed by 5 bases and V by 3 bases; bases with no gene match: 2. Germline V gene sequence: CDR1 SGHRS, CDR2 YFSETQ. The CDR3 sequence is CASSSLAGHEQYF. The DNA for the CDR3 is TGCGCCAGCAGCTCACTAGCGGGACACGAGCAGTACTTC.

The gene calls are TRBV6-6 and TRBJ1-5; no clear D gene. The CDR3 is 12 amino acids. Germline CDR1 MNHNY, CDR2 SVGAGI (reference sequence). V was cut by 8 bases and J by 5 bases, with 10 bases left in between. DNA for the CDR3: TGTGCCAGCTCCCCCTCGTATCAGCCCCAGCATTTT. Protein sequence: CASSPSYQPQHF.

This clone was detected only a few times. This rearrangement joins TRBV30 to TRBJ2-1; D gene uncertain. The germline V and J ends were trimmed by 1 base and 8 bases, with 15 bases remaining between them. Germline V gives CDR1 GTSNPN, CDR2 SVGIG (reference sequence). This CDR3 contains 14 residues. In nucleotides, the CDR3 is TGTGCCTGGAGTGCTCGGCTAGACGTCGATGAGCAGTTCTTC. Its protein is CAWSARLDVDEQFF.

V gene TRBV2 combines with J gene TRBJ1-2, with D tentatively TRBD1 (6 bases). The V gene lost 7 bases and the J gene lost 4 bases, with 16 bases spanning the gap. Germline V gene data show CDR1 as SNHLY and CDR2 as FYNNEI. The CDR3 consists of 14 residues. The CDR3, as DNA: TGTGCCAGCACCCAGGGGAGTGGGTCCTATGGCTACACCTTC. Translation gives CASTQGSGSYGYTF.

The gene calls are TRBV5-6 and TRBJ2-7, with D unresolved. The CDR3 is 12 residues long. V lost 2 bases, J lost 7 bases, and 10 bases lay in between. Germline V gene lookup returns CDR1 SGHDT and CDR2 YYEEEE. Here the CDR3 reads CASSFRHPEQYF. The CDR3 region has the DNA TGTGCCAGCAGCTTCAGGCACCCTGAGCAGTACTTC.

CDR3 region: CATPGRAAMNTGELFF. CDR3 in DNA: TGTGCCACCCCCGGGAGGGCAGCGATGAACACCGGGGAGCTGTTTTTT. The chain employs TRBV15 and TRBJ2-2; 8 bases line up with TRBD2. J gave up 1 base and V 8 bases, and 9 bases lay outside the gene matches. Germline V gene sequence: CDR1 LNHNV, CDR2 YYDKDF (reference sequence). The CDR3 sequence is 16 residues long. Complete variable domain (other parts from reference TRBV15 and TRBJ2-2): DAMVIQNPRYQVTQFGKPVTLSCSQTLNHNVMYWYQQKSSQAPKLLFHYYDKDFNNEADTPDNFQSRRPNTSFCFLDIRSPGLGDTAMYLCATPGRAAMNTGELFFGEGSRLTVL.

Written as DNA, the CDR3 is TGTGCCAGCAGGTCCTCATTAAGGGGTAACACAGATACGCAGTATTTT. Protein: CASRSSLRGNTDTQYF. This chain links TRBV27 with TRBJ2-3; D may be TRBD1 (5 bases). With 6 bases removed from V and 2 bases from J, the gap between germline ends came to 18 bases. CDR1 MNHEY and CDR2 SMNVEV come from the germline V gene (reference sequence). The CDR3 length is 16 residues.

The rearrangement uses TRBV5-1 and TRBJ2-5; weak D call: TRBD1 (5 bases). Germline V gene data show CDR1 as SGHRS and CDR2 as YFSETQ. V lost 0 bases and J 2 bases, leaving 11 bases between the germline ends. This CDR3 is built from 15 residues. The DNA for the CDR3 is TGCGCCAGCAGCTTGGAAGGGGTTGGGCAAGAGACCCAGTACTTC. Protein sequence: CASSLEGVGQETQYF.

The rearrangement links TRBV30 to TRBJ2-7; 8 bases are a match to TRBD1. The length of the CDR3 is 14 residues. CDR1 and CDR2 (germline): GTSNPN, SVGIG (reference sequence). V lost 5 bases and J lost 1; bases outside the gene matches: 7. The CDR3 DNA follows: TGTGCCTGGGACCCAACAGGGGGATCCTACGAGCAGTACTTC. Translating gives CAWDPTGGSYEQYF.

The chain employs TRBV9 and TRBJ2-1, with D perhaps matching TRBD2 (6 bases). Per germline, CDR1 SGDLS and CDR2 YYNGEE. The CDR3 length is 15 residues. Trimming shortened V by 4 bases and J by 4 bases, and 15 bases separated the two germline ends. CDR3 nucleotide sequence: TGTGCCAGCAGCTCCGTGGGGGGTCGGTACAATGAGCAGTTCTTC. It is translated as CASSSVGGRYNEQFF.

This chain connects TRBV14 to TRBJ2-7; 8 positions agree with TRBD1. Trimming removed 4 bases from V and 3 bases from J; junction bases left unmatched: 8. The CDR3 runs to 15 residues. Germline V gene data show CDR1 as SGHDN and CDR2 as FVKESK. In nucleotides, the CDR3 is TGTGCCAGCAGCCCATCCCGGACAGGGCGCTACGAGCAGTACTTC. This translates into CASSPSRTGRYEQYF.

The CDR3 nucleotides are TGTGCCAGCAGCCTGACCCTGACAGGAAATGGCTACACCTTC. This codes for CASSLTLTGNGYTF. The rearrangement links TRBV28 to TRBJ1-2; D possibly corresponds to TRBD1 (6 bases). V gave up 6 bases and J gave up 6 bases, with 17 bases separating them. The CDR3 is made up of 14 amino acids. The V gene's germline CDR1 is MDHEN and CDR2 SYDVKM.

This clone was seen a handful of times. This chain connects TRBV21-1 to TRBJ2-7; TRBD1 is taken as the D call from the table, unchecked against the DNA. TRBV21-1 is labeled a pseudogene. CDR3 size: 18 residues. As DNA, the CDR3 is TGTGCCAGCAGCAAAGCGACAGGGTCCGAATTAATAAGCTACGAGCAGTACTTC. Amino acids: CASSKATGSELISYEQYF.

The chain joins TRBV7-8 to TRBJ2-7; tentatively, D is TRBD1 (5 bases). This CDR3 spans 14 amino acids. V was pared by 1 base and J by 7 bases, with 14 bases between. CDR1 is SGHVS, CDR2 FQNEAQ, per germline. The CDR3 sequence is CASSLGQQRGEQYF. The CDR3 DNA reads TGTGCCAGCAGCTTAGGACAGCAAAGGGGAGAGCAGTACTTC. Based on the CDR3 plus reference TRBV7-8 and TRBJ2-7, the full variable domain is GAGVSQSPRYKVAKRGQDVALRCDPISGHVSLFWYQQALGQGPEFLTYFQNEAQLDKSGLPSDRFFAERPEGSVSTLKIQRTQQEDSAVYLCASSLGQQRGEQYFGPGTRLTVT.

The V call is TRBV28, the J call TRBJ2-5, with a possible D match to TRBD2 (5 bases). V lost 6 bases, J lost 13 bases, and 18 bases lay in between. This CDR3 spans 12 amino acids. Germline V gene lookup returns CDR1 MDHEN and CDR2 SYDVKM. CDR3 coding DNA: TGTGCCAGCAGCGAGAGGGATGTTTTTCCGTACTTC. It yields the protein CASSERDVFPYF.